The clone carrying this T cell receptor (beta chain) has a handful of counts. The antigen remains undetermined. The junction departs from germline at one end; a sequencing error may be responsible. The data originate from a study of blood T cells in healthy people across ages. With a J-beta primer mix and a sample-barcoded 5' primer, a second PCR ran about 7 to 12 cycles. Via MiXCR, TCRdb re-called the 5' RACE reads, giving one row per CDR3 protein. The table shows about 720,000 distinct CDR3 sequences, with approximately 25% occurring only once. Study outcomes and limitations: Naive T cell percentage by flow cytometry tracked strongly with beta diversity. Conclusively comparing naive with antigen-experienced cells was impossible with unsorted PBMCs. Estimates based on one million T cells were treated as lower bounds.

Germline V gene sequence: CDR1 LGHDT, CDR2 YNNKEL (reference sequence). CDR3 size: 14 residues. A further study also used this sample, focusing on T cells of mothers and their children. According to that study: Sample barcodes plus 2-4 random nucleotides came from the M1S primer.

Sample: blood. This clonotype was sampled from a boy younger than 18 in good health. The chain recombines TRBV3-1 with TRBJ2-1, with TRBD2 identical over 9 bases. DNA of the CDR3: TGTGCCAGCAGCCACCGCGAGCGGGGGGACTACAATGAGTTC. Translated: CASSHRERGDYNEF.